This is a list of T cell receptor beta chains from one sample in a study of cytomegalovirus exposure and HLA in healthy donors. Data came from immunoSEQ multiplex PCR; TCRdb stores just in-frame clones and leaves some out. The table includes about 89,000 clones, 70% to 80% detected once. The sequenced sample was PBMCs. The receptors shown here come from a young man in good health and CMV-seronegative. Both conserved end residues are part of each CDR3. Each record gives: J gene, D gene, V gene, clone size, CDR3 protein, CDR3 DNA. D genes are given only for firm matches. Only part of the rows carry a size: once, few, many, or a class if the clone is expanded.

>TRBJ1-2|-|TRBV7-2|-
CASSLEIRVRSYGYTF
TGTGCCAGCAGCTTGGAGATCAGGGTACGAAGCTATGGCTACACCTTC
>TRBJ1-2|-|TRBV5-4|-
CASSPDRSIWRYTF
TGTGCCAGCAGCCCTGACAGGTCTATATGGCGCTACACCTTC
>TRBJ1-1|-|TRBV7-8|-
CASSPITGSKAFF
TGTGCCAGCAGCCCAATTACAGGGTCTAAAGCTTTCTTT
>TRBJ1-2|-|TRBV19|-
CASSIDQGGGYTF
TGTGCCAGTAGTATAGATCAAGGCGGTGGCTACACCTTC
>TRBJ2-1|-|TRBV6-5|-
CASSKQGGNEQFF
TGTGCCAGCAGCAAACAGGGGGGGAATGAGCAGTTCTTC
>TRBJ1-5|TRBD1|TRBV19|-
CASAGTGMHQPQHF
TGTGCCAGTGCAGGGACAGGGATGCATCAGCCCCAGCATTTT
>TRBJ2-2|-|TRBV5-1|-
CASSFPDSGTGELFF
TGCGCCAGCAGCTTCCCGGACAGTGGTACCGGGGAGCTGTTTTTT
>TRBJ2-5|TRBD1|TRBV2|-
CASSGQGASQETQYF
TGTGCCAGCAGTGGACAGGGGGCGTCCCAAGAGACCCAGTACTTC
>TRBJ1-4|TRBD1|TRBV14|-
CASSRSGQGPPKLFF
TGTGCCAGCAGCCGGTCGGGACAGGGACCCCCAAAACTGTTTTTT
>TRBJ2-1|TRBD2|TRBV6-1|-
CASSAQRGSRGDEQFF
TGTGCCAGCAGTGCCCAGCGGGGGAGCCGAGGGGATGAGCAGTTCTTC
>TRBJ2-7|-|TRBV29-1|-
CSVDQGRVLYF
TGCAGCGTTGACCAGGGAAGGGTTCTGTACTTC
>TRBJ2-1|TRBD2|TRBV7-2|-
CASSSLAGGYNEQFF
TGTGCCAGCAGCTCGCTAGCGGGAGGCTACAATGAGCAGTTCTTC
>TRBJ1-5|TRBD1|TRBV7-2|-
CASSLAANAGGIRPQHF
TGTGCCAGCAGCTTAGCGGCGAACGCAGGGGGCATTCGGCCCCAGCATTTT
>TRBJ2-1|TRBD2|TRBV28|-
CASRIAGGSYNEQFF
TGTGCCAGCAGAATAGCGGGAGGCTCATACAATGAGCAGTTCTTC
>TRBJ2-5|TRBD1|TRBV5-1|once
CASSYLTGGKETQYF
TGCGCCAGCAGCTATCTGACAGGGGGGAAAGAGACCCAGTACTTC
>TRBJ1-4|-|TRBV7-9|-
CASSPSNEKLFF
TGTGCCAGCAGCCCTTCCAATGAAAAACTGTTTTTT
>TRBJ1-5|-|TRBV28|-
CASTPGGGGEPQHF
TGTGCCAGCACCCCCGGCGGGGGTGGGGAGCCCCAGCATTTT
>TRBJ1-2|-|TRBV28|-
CASIPPGRVGYGYTF
TGTGCCAGCATTCCCCCGGGGAGGGTTGGATATGGCTACACCTTC
>TRBJ1-5|-|TRBV6-1|few
CATMDPGRGLQAQHF
TGTGCCACCATGGATCCGGGACGGGGACTTCAGGCCCAGCATTTT
>TRBJ2-2|-|TRBV7-2|few
CASSLGGSGNTGELFF
TGTGCCAGCAGCTTAGGTGGTAGCGGTAACACCGGGGAGCTGTTTTTT
>TRBJ2-7|TRBD1|TRBV6-6|-
CASSYSGTGVFYEQYF
TGTGCCAGCAGTTACTCCGGGACAGGGGTCTTCTACGAGCAGTACTTC
>TRBJ2-1|-|TRBV5-1|-
CASEGPYNEQFF
TGCGCCAGCGAGGGTCCCTACAATGAGCAGTTCTTC
>TRBJ2-2|-|TRBV7-6|-
CASSKTGPNTGELFF
TGTGCCAGCAGCAAGACAGGTCCCAACACCGGGGAGCTGTTTTTT
>TRBJ1-1|TRBD1|TRBV30|-
CAATSGTVNTEAFF
TGTGCCGCGACCTCCGGGACAGTAAACACTGAAGCTTTCTTT
>TRBJ2-1|TRBD2|TRBV18|once
CASSPAGGSHNEQFF
TGTGCCAGCTCACCAGCGGGAGGGTCCCACAATGAGCAGTTCTTC
>TRBJ1-2|TRBD1|TRBV6-5|-
CASSYSTGIDYGYTF
TGTGCCAGCAGTTATTCGACAGGGATTGACTATGGCTACACCTTC
>TRBJ1-3|-|TRBV10-3|once
CAISGTSSGNTIYF
TGTGCCATCAGTGGGACAAGCTCTGGAAACACCATATATTTT
>TRBJ1-1|-|TRBV30|-
CAWSAMNTEAFF
TGTGCCTGGAGCGCGATGAACACTGAAGCTTTCTTT
>TRBJ1-5|-|TRBV14|-
CASSQDGGQPQHF
TGTGCCAGCAGCCAAGATGGGGGGCAGCCCCAGCATTTT
>TRBJ2-7|-|TRBV4-1|few
CASSHPGRVAYEQYF
TGCGCCAGCAGCCACCCGGGCAGGGTAGCCTACGAGCAGTACTTC
>TRBJ1-2|-|TRBV29-1|-
CSVEDIELNYGYTF
TGCAGCGTTGAAGATATCGAGCTTAACTATGGCTACACCTTC
>TRBJ2-7|TRBD1|TRBV5-1|-
CASSLSGQGAYEQYF
TGCGCCAGCAGCTTATCGGGACAGGGCGCCTACGAGCAGTACTTC
>TRBJ1-4|TRBD1|TRBV2|-
CASSEAGQAGKLFF
TGTGCCAGCAGTGAAGCGGGACAGGCGGGAAAACTGTTTTTT
>TRBJ1-2|-|TRBV14|-
CASSQDYSYGYTF
TGTGCCAGCAGCCAAGACTACAGCTATGGCTACACCTTC
>TRBJ1-5|TRBD1|TRBV7-2|few
CASSLGQGMRGNQPQHF
TGTGCCAGCAGCTTAGGACAGGGGATGCGAGGCAATCAGCCCCAGCATTTT
>TRBJ2-7|TRBD1|TRBV10-1|-
CASKPRLGQSSYEQYF
TGCGCCAGCAAGCCCCGTTTGGGACAGAGCTCCTACGAGCAGTACTTC
>TRBJ1-1|-|TRBV11-2|-
CASSFEGEAEAFF
TGTGCCAGCAGCTTTGAGGGGGAAGCTGAAGCTTTCTTT
>TRBJ1-5|-|TRBV2|-
CASRTTDQPQHF
TGTGCCAGCAGAACTACCGATCAGCCCCAGCATTTT
>TRBJ2-1|-|TRBV7-2|few
CASSLTRGSREQFF
TGTGCCAGCAGCTTAACTAGGGGGTCGAGGGAGCAGTTCTTC